These 28 T cell receptor beta chains came from one sample sequenced in a study of T cell repertoires in cytomegalovirus infection. TCRdb reprocessed the reads with MiXCR, giving one entry per CDR3 protein. Here the sample spans approximately 170,000 distinct CDR3 sequences, 15% to 20% being singletons. The material sequenced was CD8+ T cells from PBMCs. The receptors were gathered from a human donor in good health (CMV status not recorded). Some clones in this sample may be carry-over from other donors' samples.

V is TRBV27 and J is TRBJ2-1; D unresolved. This CDR3 is 16 amino acids long. The V gene lost 0 bases and the J gene lost 1 base, with 10 bases spanning the gap. Looked up from germline, CDR1 is MNHEY and CDR2 is SMNVEV (reference sequence). The CDR3 region has the DNA TGTGCCAGCAGTTTATCCCCCGGGTATTCCTACAATGAGCAGTTCTTC. This translates into CASSLSPGYSYNEQFF.

The chain combines TRBV19 with TRBJ2-7, with a weak D call TRBD1 (5 bases). CDR1 and CDR2 from the germline V gene are LNHDA and SQIVND (reference sequence). The CDR3 totals 13 residues. V lost 6 bases and J lost 5, with 14 bases in between. The CDR3 DNA is TGTGCCAGTAGCCCCAGACGCAGGGACGAGCAGTACTTC. This sequence encodes CASSPRRRDEQYF.

This clonotype has a handful of counts. This chain uses TRBV19 with TRBJ1-5; D uncertain. The CDR3 covers 13 residues. Germline V CDR1 and CDR2: LNHDA, SQIVND (reference sequence). V lost 3 bases, J lost 6 bases, and 9 bases lay in between. The CDR3 bases are TGTGCCAGTAGTATGTTGGGGTTTCAGCCCCAGCATTTT. Translation gives CASSMLGFQPQHF.

This clonotype was counted a few times. The V gene is TRBV12-3 or TRBV12-4, the J gene TRBJ2-1, with TRBD1 matching 7 bases. This CDR3 has 12 residues. V shed 3 bases and J 9 bases; nucleotides not matched to a gene: 2. This chain's CDR3 is CASSFTGAEQFF. CDR3 bases: TGTGCCAGCAGTTTCACAGGGGCTGAGCAGTTCTTC.

The genes are TRBV28 and TRBJ1-5; TRBD1 might be the D (5 bases). Germline V lookup: CDR1 MDHEN, CDR2 SYDVKM. The CDR3 is 17 residues long. V lost 5 bases and J 0 bases, leaving 17 bases between the germline ends. The CDR3 sequence: CASSLDWDAYSNQPQHF. The DNA for the CDR3 is TGTGCCAGCAGTCTCGACTGGGACGCATATAGCAATCAGCCCCAGCATTTT.

This clonotype was recorded a few times. V and J are TRBV12-3 or TRBV12-4 and TRBJ2-5, with a weak D call TRBD2 (6 bases). This CDR3 has 14 amino acids. Between the trimmed V and J ends, which lost 3 bases and 5 bases, there was a span of 13 bases. The CDR3 bases are TGTGCCAGCAGTTTGTCAGCGGGCGGGGAGACCCAGTACTTC. As protein: CASSLSAGGETQYF.

Here the CDR3 DNA reads TGTGCCAGCAGCGCCGGCCGGGAAAGAGGCAATGAGCAGTTCTTC. It yields the protein CASSAGRERGNEQFF. The chain is built from TRBV9 and TRBJ2-1; D perhaps matches TRBD2 (5 bases). Trimming removed 3 bases from V and 6 bases from J, with 16 bases in between. The CDR3 spans 15 residues. Germline V gives CDR1 SGDLS, CDR2 YYNGEE.

The genes are TRBV29-1 and TRBJ2-7, with no clear D. CDR1 and CDR2 from the germline V gene are SQVTM and ANQGSEA. The CDR3 is 13 residues long. Trimming stripped 7 bases from V and 1 base from J, with 14 bases between. The CDR3 coding sequence is TGCAGCGCCTTGACTCCGAATTCCTACGAGCAGTACTTC. Its translation is CSALTPNSYEQYF.

The chain combines TRBV6-2 or TRBV6-3 with TRBJ1-1; no clear D gene. V was clipped by 0 bases and J by 1 base, with 12 bases between them. Germline CDR1 MNHEY, CDR2 SVGEGT. The CDR3 runs to 16 residues. The CDR3 loop is CASSYSNWQANTEAFF. As DNA, the CDR3 is TGTGCCAGCAGTTACTCGAATTGGCAGGCGAACACTGAAGCTTTCTTT.

The V and J genes are TRBV4-2 and TRBJ2-4; 14 bases are shared with TRBD2. The CDR3 extends over 18 amino acids. Germline V gives CDR1 LGHNA, CDR2 YNFKEQ. The ends lost 0 bases at V and 0 bases at J; junction bases unmatched: 1. The CDR3, as DNA: TGTGCCAGCAGCCAAGACGGACTAGCGGGAGGAGCCAAAAACATTCAGTACTTC. It is translated as CASSQDGLAGGAKNIQYF.

In this sample, this clonotype turned up a few times. J is TRBJ2-7 and V is TRBV20-1; 9 positions match TRBD2. CDR1 is DFQATT and CDR2 is SNEGSKA in the germline V gene (reference sequence). J was trimmed by 0 bases and V by 3 bases; bases with no gene match: 9. This CDR3 contains 16 residues. CDR3 protein: CSARWLAGPSSYEQYF. The DNA of the CDR3 is TGCAGTGCTAGGTGGCTAGCGGGGCCCTCCTCCTACGAGCAGTACTTC.

The chain has TRBV6-2 or TRBV6-3 and TRBJ2-7; 7 bases match TRBD1. The CDR3 sequence is 14 residues long. The J segment lost 2 bases and the V segment lost 7 bases, leaving 8 bases of the junction unmatched. The V gene's germline CDR1 is MNHEY and CDR2 SVGEGT. The CDR3 DNA reads as TGTGCCAGCAAGGACAGGATATTAACCTACGAGCAGTACTTC. It yields the protein CASKDRILTYEQYF.

The chain couples TRBV6-6 to TRBJ2-1; 15 nucleotides align to TRBD2. In germline, CDR1 is MNHNY, CDR2 SVGAGI (reference sequence). The CDR3 is made up of 21 amino acids. With 2 bases clipped from V and 0 bases from J, the junction kept 11 bases outside the gene matches. CDR3 in amino acids: CASSYPLTWTSGGASYNEQFF. The CDR3 DNA is TGTGCCAGCAGTTACCCTTTAACCTGGACTAGCGGGGGGGCCTCCTACAATGAGCAGTTCTTC.

This clonotype has only a few counts. The chain employs TRBV4-1 and TRBJ2-3; D gene unclear. The CDR3 covers 14 residues. Trimming removed 0 bases at V and 4 bases at J, with 8 bases between. Germline V gives CDR1 MGHRA, CDR2 YSYEKL. CDR3 sequence: CASSQETGADTQYF. The CDR3 DNA reads as TGCGCCAGCAGCCAAGAAACGGGCGCAGATACGCAGTATTTT.

A few counts support this clonotype. This rearrangement joins TRBV12-3 or TRBV12-4 to TRBJ2-7; the match to TRBD2 covers 8 bases. The V and J ends lost 7 bases and 3 bases, in that order; junction bases with no gene match: 8. The CDR3 has 14 residues. The CDR3 is CASNPGLDFYEQYF. CDR3 DNA: TGTGCCAGCAACCCGGGACTAGACTTCTACGAGCAGTACTTC.

This clonotype was seen many times. The chain carries TRBV6-2 or TRBV6-3 and TRBJ2-3; 9 bases are shared with TRBD1. The germline V gene has CDR1 MNHEY and CDR2 SVGEGT. The CDR3 is 14 amino acids. J gave up 5 bases and V 11 bases, and 11 bases lay outside the gene matches. The CDR3 sequence: CAVLPGTGLDTQYF. The CDR3, as DNA: TGTGCCGTTCTTCCGGGGACAGGGCTAGATACGCAGTATTTT.

This clonotype came up a few times. The chain couples TRBV20-1 to TRBJ2-7; 8 bases match TRBD2. The V gene's germline CDR1 is DFQATT and CDR2 SNEGSKA (reference sequence). J was trimmed by 4 bases and V by 0 bases; bases with no gene match: 11. The CDR3 runs to 16 residues. DNA for the CDR3: TGCAGTGCTAGAGAACTTAGCGGGGTTCTCTGGTACGAGCAGTACTTC. Translation gives CSARELSGVLWYEQYF.

The chain carries TRBV28 and TRBJ2-7; TRBD2 matches at 7 bases. The germline CDR1 and CDR2 sequences are MDHEN and SYDVKM. CDR3 length: 16 residues. The V gene end was trimmed by 6 bases and the J gene end by 4 bases; junction bases not matched to a gene: 15. The CDR3 reads CASSSLTAGVWYEQYF. The DNA for the CDR3 is TGTGCCAGCAGCTCGCTGACGGCGGGAGTGTGGTACGAGCAGTACTTC.

The chain employs TRBV7-9 and TRBJ2-4; TRBD2 agrees at 10 bases. The CDR3 is 17 residues long. CDR1 is SEHNR, CDR2 FQNEAQ, per germline (reference sequence). V shed 2 bases, J shed 0 bases, and the junction held 4 bases outside the gene matches. In nucleotides, the CDR3 is TGTGCCAGCAGCTTACTAGCGGGGGTTGAAGCCAAAAACATTCAGTACTTC. Translation: CASSLLAGVEAKNIQYF.

The rearrangement uses TRBV20-1 and TRBJ2-7; possibly TRBD1 for D (6 bases). The CDR3 spans 14 residues. With 1 base removed from V and 2 bases from J, the gap between germline ends came to 12 bases. The germline CDR1 and CDR2 sequences are DFQATT and SNEGSKA (reference sequence). The CDR3 is CSARGAGVTYEQYF. The CDR3 bases are TGCAGTGCTAGAGGTGCAGGGGTCACCTACGAGCAGTACTTC.

V and J are TRBV12-3 or TRBV12-4 and TRBJ2-2, with 8 bases that match TRBD1. The CDR3 runs 15 residues. With V trimmed by 4 bases and J by 3 bases, 4 bases remained unmatched. CDR3 sequence (DNA): TGTGCCAGCAGTTCCCTGGACAGGGACACCGGGGAGCTGTTTTTT. Its translation: CASSSLDRDTGELFF.

The sample holds a few counts of this clonotype. This chain links TRBV11-2 with TRBJ2-1; 7 positions match TRBD2. The CDR3 runs 17 residues. The trim removed 1 base at V and 4 bases at J, leaving 10 bases unmatched. Germline CDR1 reads SGHAT; CDR2 reads FQNNGV. The CDR3 is CASSLGLGGALYNEQFF. CDR3 bases: TGTGCCAGCAGCTTAGGCCTGGGAGGGGCCCTTTACAATGAGCAGTTCTTC.

This clonotype came up a few times. The rearrangement links TRBV5-6 to TRBJ2-7; tentatively, D is TRBD2 (5 bases). The V end lost 2 bases, the J end lost 0 bases, and 12 bases lay between the germline ends. This CDR3 comprises 15 residues. The germline V gene encodes CDR1 SGHDT and CDR2 YYEEEE. CDR3 DNA: TGTGCCAGCAGCTTTCGGGGATGGGGCTCCTACGAGCAGTACGTC. As protein: CASSFRGWGSYEQYV.

The chain is built from TRBV5-1 and TRBJ2-5; maybe TRBD1 (6 bases). V gave up 2 bases and J gave up 5 bases, with 19 bases separating them. CDR3 length equals 16 residues. CDR1 and CDR2 (germline): SGHRS, YFSETQ. The CDR3 sequence is CASSFGRGKKGETQYF. The CDR3 DNA reads as TGCGCCAGCAGCTTTGGCAGGGGCAAAAAGGGGGAGACCCAGTACTTC. The variable domain in full, with the rest retrieved from reference TRBV5-1 and TRBJ2-5, is KAGVTQTPRYLIKTRGQQVTLSCSPISGHRSVSWYQQTPGQGLQFLFEYFSETQRNKGNFPGRFSGRQFSNSRSEMNVSTLELGDSALYLCASSFGRGKKGETQYFGPGTRLLVL.

This clonotype was counted only a few times. The chain joins TRBV6-1 to TRBJ2-2; D is possibly TRBD2 (6 bases). Trimming took off 10 bases at V and 3 bases at J, with 18 bases between the two ends. The CDR3 length is 15 residues. CDR1 and CDR2 (germline): MNHNS, SASEGT. The CDR3, as DNA: TGTGCCACTCTGCGGGGCGAGGGGTACACCGGGGAGCTGTTTTTT. As protein: CATLRGEGYTGELFF.

This clonotype was observed at least ten times. The CDR3 region has the DNA TGTGCCAGCAGTCCCTTCTACGAGCAGTACTTC. Its protein is CASSPFYEQYF. V is TRBV28 and J is TRBJ2-7; D unresolved. The CDR3 is made up of 11 amino acids. Per the germline V gene, CDR1 is MDHEN and CDR2 is SYDVKM. V lost 5 bases, J lost 3 bases, and 5 bases lay in between.

This chain uses TRBV19 with TRBJ2-1; D perhaps matches TRBD2 (5 bases). CDR3 length: 15 residues. CDR1 and CDR2 from the germline V gene are LNHDA and SQIVND (reference sequence). V dropped 4 bases and J dropped 6 bases, with 16 bases sitting between them. This CDR3 is CASSTPFVALNEQFF. In DNA, the CDR3 is TGTGCCAGTAGTACCCCATTCGTAGCGCTCAATGAGCAGTTCTTC.

V gene TRBV7-9 combines with J gene TRBJ1-4; D ambiguous. Germline V gene data show CDR1 as SEHNR and CDR2 as FQNEAQ (reference sequence). Deletions cut 1 base from V and 4 bases from J, with 10 bases between. CDR3 length equals 15 residues. The CDR3 spells CASSLVGSGNEKLFF. The CDR3 DNA sequence: TGTGCCAGCAGCTTAGTCGGTTCGGGTAATGAAAAACTGTTTTTT.